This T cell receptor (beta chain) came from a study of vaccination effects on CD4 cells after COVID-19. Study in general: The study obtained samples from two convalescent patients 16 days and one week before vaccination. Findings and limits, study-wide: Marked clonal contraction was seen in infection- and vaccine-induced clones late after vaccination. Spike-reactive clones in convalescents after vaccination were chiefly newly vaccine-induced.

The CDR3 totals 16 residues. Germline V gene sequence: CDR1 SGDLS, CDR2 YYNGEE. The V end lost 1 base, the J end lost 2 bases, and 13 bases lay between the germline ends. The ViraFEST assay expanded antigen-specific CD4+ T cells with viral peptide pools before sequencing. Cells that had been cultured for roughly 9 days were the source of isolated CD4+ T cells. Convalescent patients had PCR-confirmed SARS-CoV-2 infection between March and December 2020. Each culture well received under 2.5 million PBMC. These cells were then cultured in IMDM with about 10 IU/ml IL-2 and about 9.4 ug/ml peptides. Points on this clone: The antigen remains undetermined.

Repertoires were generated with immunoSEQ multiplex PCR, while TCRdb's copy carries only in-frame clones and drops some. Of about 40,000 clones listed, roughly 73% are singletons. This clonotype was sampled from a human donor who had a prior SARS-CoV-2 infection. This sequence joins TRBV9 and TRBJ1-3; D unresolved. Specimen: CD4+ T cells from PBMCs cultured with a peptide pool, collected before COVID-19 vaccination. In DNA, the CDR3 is TGTGCCAGCAGCGTACGCGGGGAAGTTACTGGAAACACCATATATTTT. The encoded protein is CASSVRGEVTGNTIYF.